The text below deals with one T cell receptor beta chain. Data came from immunoSEQ multiplex PCR; TCRdb stores just in-frame clones and leaves some out. Counted here are tens of thousands of clones, more than 65% occurring once; the ten biggest clones make up 0.83%. These data belong to a study of blood T cell repertoires in COVID-19. On the study more broadly: Italy, Spain and the United States were the sources of the convalescent and acute COVID-19 samples.

This CDR3 has 13 residues. The V gene lost 6 bases and the J gene lost 12 bases, with 21 bases spanning the gap. Germline V gene lookup returns CDR1 SNHLY and CDR2 FYNNEI. The receptor comes from a woman in her 70s with acute or convalescent COVID-19. The sequenced sample consisted of peripheral blood. V and J are TRBV2 and TRBJ2-7; a weak D match, TRBD2 (5 bases). CDR3 residues: CASSPLRDGWRYF. The CDR3 DNA reads as TGTGCCAGCAGCCCGCTTCGGGATGGGTGGCGGTACTTC.